The 31 T cell receptor beta chains reported below all come from one sample, sequenced in a study of shared clonotypes between healthy human individuals. This table comes from immunoSEQ multiplex PCR, and its TCRdb copy is limited to in-frame clones, with some not included. The profile covers 950,000 to 1,100,000 clones, with about 80% appearing a single time and 0.55% to 0.7% taken by the ten largest. Material for sequencing was memory CD4+ T cells from PBMCs. Noted subset: CD45RA-negative fraction. These receptors were taken from a man aged 18 to 29 in good health. Some clones in this sample may be carry-over from other donors' samples.

The V and J genes are TRBV19 and TRBJ1-2; D unclear. This CDR3 has 15 amino acids. Germline V gives CDR1 LNHDA, CDR2 SQIVND (reference sequence). Trimming cost V 3 bases and J 4 bases, with 15 bases left between them. In DNA, the CDR3 is TGTGCCAGTAGTATTCGTGGTGCGGACGCCTATGGCTACACCTTC. Protein product: CASSIRGADAYGYTF.

This clone was counted between two and nine times. CDR3 region: CASSSPPGQRENYGYTF. CDR3 DNA: TGTGCCAGCAGTTCGCCTCCCGGGCAGCGGGAGAACTATGGCTACACCTTC. The chain employs TRBV28 and TRBJ1-2; D ambiguous. CDR1 is MDHEN and CDR2 is SYDVKM in the germline V gene. The CDR3 consists of 17 residues. Trimming left V 4 bases short and J 2 bases short, with 20 bases between.

The chain has TRBV7-3 and TRBJ2-1, with TRBD1 as a possible D gene (6 bases). The germline V gene has CDR1 SGHTA and CDR2 FQGTGA. Trimming removed 8 bases at V and 4 bases at J, with 12 bases between. The CDR3 loop spans 13 amino acids. DNA of the CDR3: TGTGCCAGCGATGGGACAATTTACAATGAGCAGTTCTTC. This gives the protein CASDGTIYNEQFF.

The chain couples TRBV4-1 to TRBJ1-2; no firm D call. CDR3 length equals 18 residues. V lost 0 bases to trimming and J lost 3 bases, with 20 bases between them. Germline V lookup: CDR1 MGHRA, CDR2 YSYEKL. The CDR3 bases are TGCGCCAGCAGCCAAGATATAATTTCGAGCCCGACGCACTATGGCTACACCTTC. Translating gives CASSQDIISSPTHYGYTF.

V and J are TRBV19 and TRBJ1-2, with TRBD1 as a possible D gene (6 bases). The CDR3 runs 15 residues. The germline V gene encodes CDR1 LNHDA and CDR2 SQIVND (reference sequence). The V gene lost 7 bases and the J gene lost 8 bases, with 23 bases spanning the gap. The DNA of the CDR3 is TGTGCCAGTAACCCCAACAGGGAGCTAGTAGGAGGCTACACCTTC. This gives the protein CASNPNRELVGGYTF.

About this clone: This may be a read error: a much more frequent sequence differs by one nucleotide. Other DNA sequences in the sample encode the same CDR3. The rearrangement joins TRBV4-2 to TRBJ2-7; 8 bases line up with TRBD2. V trimming: 3 bases; J trimming: 6 bases; junction bases outside the gene matches: 7. This CDR3 is built from 14 residues. Germline-derived CDR1 and CDR2 are LGHNA and YNFKEQ. CDR3 sequence reads: CASSQAGGRVEQYF. CDR3 DNA sequence: TGTGCCAGCAGCCAGGCGGGGGGTCGGGTCGAGCAGTACTTC.

On this clone: The sample contains more than one DNA sequence encoding this CDR3. This chain uses TRBV5-1 with TRBJ2-3; 9 positions match TRBD1. The V and J ends lost 4 bases and 3 bases, in that order; junction bases with no gene match: 3. Germline V gene data show CDR1 as SGHRS and CDR2 as YFSETQ. CDR3 size: 14 residues. The CDR3: CASSLDRGTDTQYF. CDR3 DNA: TGCGCCAGCAGCCTAGACAGGGGGACAGATACGCAGTATTTT.

The chain joins TRBV18 to TRBJ1-5, with D perhaps TRBD1 (5 bases). The germline V and J ends were trimmed by 3 bases and 0 bases, with 6 bases remaining between them. The CDR3 spans 14 residues. Germline loops: CDR1 KGHSH, CDR2 LQKENI. CDR3 coding DNA: TGTGCCAGCTCACCGACAGTTAGCAATCAGCCCCAGCATTTT. Protein product: CASSPTVSNQPQHF.

This chain connects TRBV6-1 to TRBJ2-7; 9 bases match TRBD1. The CDR3 spans 13 residues. J was trimmed by 3 bases and V by 10 bases; bases with no gene match: 7. From germline, CDR1 is MNHNS and CDR2 SASEGT. The CDR3 DNA reads TGTGCCACCCGGACAGGGGCCCTCTACGAGCAGTACTTC. Protein sequence: CATRTGALYEQYF.

This clone was detected only a few times. The rearrangement uses TRBV7-9 and TRBJ1-1; D is undetermined. Germline V gene sequence: CDR1 SEHNR, CDR2 FQNEAQ (reference sequence). This CDR3 is built from 16 residues. V shed 8 bases and J shed 3 bases, with 22 bases lying between them. CDR3 loop: CASASRSGRWDTEAFF. CDR3 nucleotides: TGTGCCAGCGCATCCCGGTCGGGGAGGTGGGACACTGAAGCTTTCTTT.

The CDR3 sequence: CASSWGASYEQYF. CDR3 coding DNA: TGTGCCAGCAGTTGGGGGGCGTCCTACGAGCAGTACTTC. The chain joins TRBV25-1 to TRBJ2-7; D possibly matches TRBD1 or TRBD2 (6 bases each). Germline-derived CDR1 and CDR2 are MGHDK and SYGVNS. V lost 5 bases and J 1 base, leaving 9 bases between the germline ends. The CDR3 extends over 13 amino acids.

CDR3 region: CASSLGQPNTEAFF. The CDR3 nucleotides read TGTGCCAGCTCACTGGGACAGCCGAACACTGAAGCTTTCTTT. The chain couples TRBV18 to TRBJ1-1; 7 bases are a match to TRBD1. CDR3 size: 14 residues. Unmatched junction bases numbered 3, after V lost 4 bases and J lost 1 base. In germline, CDR1 is KGHSH, CDR2 LQKENI.

Notes on this clone: Other DNA sequences in the sample encode the same CDR3. This chain connects TRBV28 to TRBJ1-2; D is unresolved. Trimming removed 6 bases at V and 3 bases at J, with 8 bases between. Germline V CDR1 and CDR2: MDHEN, SYDVKM. This CDR3 spans 12 amino acids. In DNA, the CDR3 is TGTGCCAGCAGCCTCTCCGACTATGGCTACACCTTC. Translated: CASSLSDYGYTF.

The chain uses TRBV5-6 and TRBJ1-2, with 11 bases aligning to TRBD1. CDR1 SGHDT and CDR2 YYEEEE come from the germline V gene. The CDR3 loop spans 16 amino acids. With V trimmed by 2 bases and J by 0 bases, 3 bases remained unmatched. This chain's CDR3 is CASSLPGQGANYGYTF. CDR3 bases: TGTGCCAGCAGCTTACCGGGACAGGGGGCTAACTATGGCTACACCTTC. The full variable domain, its missing parts supplied by reference TRBV5-6 and TRBJ1-2, is DAGVTQSPTHLIKTRGQQVTLRCSPKSGHDTVSWYQQALGQGPQFIFQYYEEEERQRGNFPDRFSGHQFPNYSSELNVNALLLGDSALYLCASSLPGQGANYGYTFGSGTRLTVV.

This clone has just a few counts. This chain links TRBV30 with TRBJ2-7; D might be TRBD2 (6 bases). The ends were cut back, 3 bases at V and 3 bases at J, with 21 bases in the middle. This CDR3 is built from 16 residues. Germline lookup yields CDR1 GTSNPN and CDR2 SVGIG (reference sequence). The CDR3 nucleotides read TGTGCCTGGAGCAGCATTAGCGGCAGTACGGGCTACGAGCAGTACTTC. Its protein is CAWSSISGSTGYEQYF.

The genes are TRBV11-2 and TRBJ2-3; 12 bases fit TRBD2. The V gene end was trimmed by 4 bases and the J gene end by 4 bases; junction bases not matched to a gene: 6. Per the germline V gene, CDR1 is SGHAT and CDR2 is FQNNGV. The CDR3 length is 16 residues. The CDR3 loop reads CASSWTSGIRADTQYF. As DNA, the CDR3 is TGTGCCAGCAGCTGGACTAGCGGGATTCGAGCAGATACGCAGTATTTT.

Points on this clone: This may stem from a read error, because a much larger clone lies one nucleotide away. Other nucleotide sequences in the sample specify the same CDR3. The chain is built from TRBV7-3 and TRBJ2-3; 7 bases fit TRBD1. In germline, CDR1 is SGHTA, CDR2 FQGTGA. V was pared by 5 bases and J by 4 bases, with 0 bases of the junction left unmatched. The length of the CDR3 is 12 residues. CDR3 loop: CASSQGADTQYF. CDR3 DNA: TGTGCCAGCAGCCAGGGGGCAGATACGCAGTATTTT.

This clone showed up just once. The V and J genes are TRBV28 and TRBJ1-1; TRBD1 is a possible D gene (5 bases). The V end lost 6 bases, the J end lost 4 bases, and 12 bases lay between the germline ends. CDR1 and CDR2 from the germline V gene are MDHEN and SYDVKM. There are 13 residues in the CDR3. In nucleotides, the CDR3 is TGTGCCAGCAGCCTCAGGGAGGCCACTGAAGCTTTCTTT. Protein: CASSLREATEAFF.

The chain employs TRBV30 and TRBJ2-7; possible D gene TRBD2, 5 bases. The germline CDR1 and CDR2 sequences are GTSNPN and SVGIG (reference sequence). The CDR3 sequence is 15 residues long. Trimming shortened V by 0 bases and J by 2 bases, and 14 bases separated the two germline ends. The CDR3 loop reads CAWSVRGYGPYEQYF. In DNA form, the CDR3 reads TGTGCCTGGAGTGTTCGGGGATACGGACCCTACGAGCAGTACTTC.

This clone has a handful of counts. Other DNA sequences from this sample encode an identical CDR3 as well. The chain joins TRBV18 to TRBJ2-7; 10 bases agree with TRBD1. V was clipped by 6 bases and J by 5 bases; unmatched bases: 7. Per germline, CDR1 KGHSH and CDR2 LQKENI. There are 14 residues in the CDR3. CDR3 amino acids: CASSPGTGVDEQYF. CDR3 coding DNA: TGTGCCAGCTCCCCCGGGACAGGGGTGGACGAGCAGTACTTC.

CDR3 protein: CASSHRRTGAGEKLFF. DNA for the CDR3: TGCGCCAGCAGCCACCGACGGACGGGGGCCGGTGAAAAACTGTTTTTT. The chain couples TRBV4-3 to TRBJ1-4, with D perhaps TRBD1 (6 bases). Germline CDR1 LGHNA, CDR2 YSLEER. The CDR3 runs to 16 residues. With 3 bases removed from V and 7 bases from J, the gap between germline ends came to 18 bases.

The table lists this clone with a count of one. The chain joins TRBV5-1 to TRBJ1-1; D call uncertain. The CDR3 loop spans 13 amino acids. Deletions cut 2 bases from V and 6 bases from J, with 11 bases between. CDR1 is SGHRS and CDR2 is YFSETQ in the germline V gene. The DNA for the CDR3 is TGCGCCAGCAGCTTTGGCAGGACGGCTGAAGCTTTCTTT. This encodes CASSFGRTAEAFF.

This sequence joins TRBV5-8 and TRBJ2-6; possible D gene TRBD2, 6 bases. This CDR3 is 17 amino acids long. Germline V gene sequence: CDR1 SGHTS, CDR2 YDEGEE. Trimming took 5 bases from V and 1 from J, leaving 16 bases between them. The CDR3 sequence is CASRRPGTLSGANVLTF. The CDR3 nucleotides read TGTGCCAGCAGGCGGCCGGGGACTCTTTCTGGGGCCAACGTCCTGACTTTC.

V and J are TRBV29-1 and TRBJ2-1; D remains unclear. The ends were cut back, 5 bases at V and 8 bases at J, with 16 bases in the middle. Germline V gives CDR1 SQVTM, CDR2 ANQGSEA. This CDR3 has 13 residues. This CDR3 reads CSVLRGGADEQFF. DNA for the CDR3: TGCAGCGTTCTCCGAGGTGGTGCGGATGAGCAGTTCTTC.

This clone was seen just once. The rearrangement links TRBV30 to TRBJ1-6; the D gene is possibly TRBD1 (6 bases). The CDR3 is 12 residues long. Germline V gene sequence: CDR1 GTSNPN, CDR2 SVGIG (reference sequence). V shed 4 bases and J shed 10 bases, with 11 bases lying between them. The CDR3 is CAWKARGSPLHF. The CDR3 DNA reads as TGTGCCTGGAAAGCCAGGGGCTCACCCCTCCACTTT.

This clone was observed a few times. The chain combines TRBV5-1 with TRBJ2-3; no clear D. Trimming pared 4 bases from V and 0 bases from J, leaving 6 bases between. Germline CDR1 reads SGHRS; CDR2 reads YFSETQ. This CDR3 has 13 residues. In DNA, the CDR3 is TGCGCCAGCAGCATCACAAGCACAGATACGCAGTATTTT. It codes for CASSITSTDTQYF. The variable domain in full, with the rest retrieved from reference TRBV5-1 and TRBJ2-3, is KAGVTQTPRYLIKTRGQQVTLSCSPISGHRSVSWYQQTPGQGLQFLFEYFSETQRNKGNFPGRFSGRQFSNSRSEMNVSTLELGDSALYLCASSITSTDTQYFGPGTRLTVL.

The rearrangement uses TRBV12-5 and TRBJ2-3, with D hard to call. V was trimmed by 1 base and J by 2 bases, leaving 4 bases between them. This CDR3 comprises 13 residues. The germline gives CDR1 LGHNT, CDR2 FRNRAP. The CDR3 DNA follows: TGTGCTAGTGGTTTGGCCAACACAGATACGCAGTATTTT. Translation gives CASGLANTDTQYF.

The chain is built from TRBV5-1 and TRBJ1-2, with 7 bases matching TRBD1. In germline, CDR1 is SGHRS, CDR2 YFSETQ. The V and J ends lost 3 bases and 4 bases, in that order; junction bases with no gene match: 9. The CDR3 runs to 15 residues. The CDR3 DNA is TGCGCCAGCAGCTCATCCGACAGGGCGGCCTATGGCTACACCTTC. Encoded protein: CASSSSDRAAYGYTF.

This clone appeared a few times. A much larger clone lies one base from this, so it may be a read error. The chain links TRBV29-1 to TRBJ2-1; D might be TRBD2 (5 bases). Germline-derived CDR1 and CDR2 are SQVTM and ANQGSEA. The CDR3 is made up of 14 amino acids. The CDR3 sequence is CGVAKDFINNEQLF. The CDR3 DNA sequence: TGCGGCGTTGCAAAGGACTTCATTAACAATGAGCAGCTCTTC.

This chain connects TRBV5-6 to TRBJ1-2; D is uncertain. Trimming pared 3 bases from V and 2 bases from J, leaving 26 bases between. Germline V gene lookup returns CDR1 SGHDT and CDR2 YYEEEE. The CDR3 totals 19 residues. The CDR3 reads CASSSPGLRAGSSNYGYTF. The CDR3 DNA sequence: TGTGCCAGCAGCTCACCCGGGTTGAGGGCCGGAAGTTCCAACTATGGCTACACCTTC. Supplemented by reference TRBV5-6 and TRBJ1-2, the full variable domain reads DAGVTQSPTHLIKTRGQQVTLRCSPKSGHDTVSWYQQALGQGPQFIFQYYEEEERQRGNFPDRFSGHQFPNYSSELNVNALLLGDSALYLCASSSPGLRAGSSNYGYTFGSGTRLTVV.

The chain joins TRBV9 to TRBJ1-4; D perhaps matches TRBD1 (5 bases). The CDR3 contains 15 residues. The germline V gene encodes CDR1 SGDLS and CDR2 YYNGEE. Trimming cost V 3 bases and J 5 bases, with 14 bases left between them. CDR3 sequence reads: CASSGLGGANEKLFF. The CDR3 region has the DNA TGTGCCAGCAGCGGCCTCGGAGGGGCGAATGAAAAACTGTTTTTT.